Shown below are 21 T cell receptor beta chains from a single sample sequenced in a study of human T cells and chemical hapten exposure. Time point reported: healthy volunteer bleed at 6 weeks. Unfractionated whole blood yielded the extracted total RNA. In TCRdb, the RACE reads were re-called with MiXCR into one record per CDR3 protein. The profile covers around 65,000 distinct CDR3 sequences, with roughly 6.6% appearing a single time and roughly 3.5% taken by the ten largest. The sequencing sample was made of whole blood. The receptor set was obtained from a female donor in good health. Some clones in this sample may be carry-over from other donors' samples.

This clonotype occurred many times. The chain employs TRBV20-1 and TRBJ1-1; D possibly corresponds to TRBD1 (5 bases). The CDR3 spans 14 residues. Germline CDR1 reads DFQATT; CDR2 reads SNEGSKA (reference sequence). With 2 bases removed from V and 4 bases from J, the gap between germline ends came to 14 bases. CDR3 loop: CSARSGSGVTEAFF. Here the CDR3 DNA reads TGCAGTGCTAGATCCGGGTCGGGGGTCACTGAAGCTTTCTTT.

This clonotype occurred many times. V and J are TRBV20-1 and TRBJ2-2; D is possibly TRBD2 (7 bases). The CDR3 is 20 residues long. The germline gives CDR1 DFQATT, CDR2 SNEGSKA (reference sequence). V lost 5 bases, J lost 5 bases, and 33 bases lay in between. The CDR3 DNA reads TGCAGTGCTCCAGAGGGGGGGAGGTCGATCACGAGGCTTTTAACCGGGGAGCTGTTTTTT. It codes for CSAPEGGRSITRLLTGELFF.

This clonotype was counted a few times. The chain recombines TRBV20-1 with TRBJ2-3; the match to TRBD2 covers 7 bases. The CDR3 is 15 residues long. CDR1 is DFQATT and CDR2 is SNEGSKA in the germline V gene (reference sequence). The junction had 4 bases not matched to a gene; V was cut back by 0 bases and J by 1 base. The CDR3 spells CSARDNLAGTDTQYF. Written as DNA, the CDR3 is TGCAGTGCTAGAGATAACCTAGCGGGCACAGATACGCAGTATTTT.

This clonotype was seen ten or more times. The chain has TRBV7-2 and TRBJ1-6; D is ambiguous. The germline V and J ends were trimmed by 1 base and 8 bases, with 9 bases remaining between them. The CDR3 spans 14 residues. Germline values: CDR1 SGHTA, CDR2 FQGNSA. CDR3 sequence reads: CASSLVQGDSPLHF. The CDR3 nucleotides read TGTGCCAGCAGCTTAGTGCAAGGAGATTCACCCCTCCACTTT.

This clonotype was seen a few times. This rearrangement joins TRBV7-8 to TRBJ1-1; 11 nucleotides line up with TRBD1. With 5 bases clipped from V and 4 bases from J, the junction kept 15 bases outside the gene matches. Germline lookup yields CDR1 SGHVS and CDR2 FQNEAQ. The CDR3 has 18 residues. CDR3 bases: TGTGCCAGCAGCCCCCTCCTGGACAGGGGGCGCATTAGCACTGAAGCTTTCTTT. Amino acid sequence: CASSPLLDRGRISTEAFF.

This clonotype was observed many times. This chain joins TRBV2 and TRBJ2-1; 10 bases align to TRBD2. The CDR3 spans 14 residues. V lost 6 bases to trimming and J lost 9 bases; unmatched junction nucleotides: 8. In germline, CDR1 is SNHLY, CDR2 FYNNEI. This CDR3 is CASRDGTSAGEQFF. In DNA, the CDR3 is TGTGCCAGCAGGGACGGGACTAGCGCCGGTGAGCAGTTCTTC.

This clonotype was recorded at least ten times. The J gene is TRBJ2-3, the V gene TRBV20-1, with D possibly TRBD1 on 5 matching bases. This CDR3 comprises 17 residues. CDR1 and CDR2 from the germline V gene are DFQATT and SNEGSKA (reference sequence). The V and J ends lost 0 bases and 2 bases respectively, with 18 bases between them. The CDR3 sequence: CSARDLGWGRATDTQYF. The DNA for the CDR3 is TGCAGTGCTAGAGATCTGGGGTGGGGCAGGGCCACAGATACGCAGTATTTT.

This clonotype was seen many times. CDR3 nucleotide sequence: TGTGCCAGCAGTTTAGGTCCTGGACCCTACGAGCAGTACTTC. It yields the protein CASSLGPGPYEQYF. This chain links TRBV12-3 or TRBV12-4 with TRBJ2-7; D unresolved. This CDR3 contains 14 residues. The V gene lost 1 base and the J gene lost 2 bases, with 9 bases spanning the gap.

The chain uses TRBV29-1 and TRBJ1-1; 9 bases fit TRBD1. The germline gives CDR1 SQVTM, CDR2 ANQGSEA. This CDR3 has 14 amino acids. V shed 3 bases and J 4 bases; nucleotides not matched to a gene: 6. DNA for the CDR3: TGCAGCGTTGACCCCGGACAGGGGCCCACTGAAGCTTTCTTT. As protein: CSVDPGQGPTEAFF.

This chain uses TRBV5-1 with TRBJ2-1, with D perhaps TRBD2 (6 bases). Per germline, CDR1 SGHRS and CDR2 YFSETQ. Trimming removed 0 bases at V and 0 bases at J, with 13 bases between. There are 17 residues in the CDR3. The CDR3 bases are TGCGCCAGCAGCTTGGCCGGCGGGATGGTCTCCTACAATGAGCAGTTCTTC. Translated: CASSLAGGMVSYNEQFF.

The rearrangement joins TRBV3-1 to TRBJ1-1; D is uncertain. The CDR3 runs 15 residues. Germline lookup yields CDR1 LGHDT and CDR2 YNNKEL (reference sequence). The V end was cut by 0 bases, the J end by 4 bases, with 12 bases between. The CDR3 here is CASSQELVGATEAFF. The CDR3 DNA follows: TGTGCCAGCAGCCAAGAGCTCGTGGGTGCCACTGAAGCTTTCTTT. The whole variable domain, filled in from reference TRBV3-1 and TRBJ1-1, reads DTAVSQTPKYLVTQMGNDKSIKCEQNLGHDTMYWYKQDSKKFLKIMFSYNNKELIINETVPNRFSPKSPDKAHLNLHINSLELGDSAVYFCASSQELVGATEAFFGQGTRLTVV.

This clonotype was detected many times. The V call is TRBV4-1, the J call TRBJ1-4; maybe TRBD1 (5 bases). CDR3 length equals 16 residues. V shed 4 bases and J shed 6 bases, with 18 bases lying between them. Germline lookup yields CDR1 MGHRA and CDR2 YSYEKL. This CDR3 reads CASSPLRQSEDEKLFF. Written as DNA, the CDR3 is TGCGCCAGCAGCCCCCTTCGACAGAGCGAAGATGAAAAACTGTTTTTT.

This clonotype was detected only a few times. The chain links TRBV27 to TRBJ2-1; no firm D call. CDR1 and CDR2 (germline): MNHEY, SMNVEV (reference sequence). This CDR3 is 12 amino acids long. V gave up 3 bases and J gave up 5 bases, with 5 bases separating them. In nucleotides, the CDR3 is TGTGCCAGCAGTTTTAGGAACAATGAGCAGTTCTTC. Its protein product is CASSFRNNEQFF.

This clonotype was seen more than once but under ten times. The CDR3 loop is CAWSGGDYGYTF. In DNA, the CDR3 is TGTGCCTGGAGTGGAGGGGACTATGGCTACACCTTC. The chain employs TRBV30 and TRBJ1-2; possibly TRBD1 for D (5 bases). The CDR3 consists of 12 residues. Germline V gene data show CDR1 as GTSNPN and CDR2 as SVGIG (reference sequence). V dropped 1 base and J dropped 3 bases, with 6 bases sitting between them.

This clonotype came up many times. V gene TRBV7-2 combines with J gene TRBJ1-3, with TRBD1 identical over 7 bases. The CDR3 is 13 amino acids. From germline, CDR1 is SGHTA and CDR2 FQGNSA. Trimming took 5 bases from V and 8 from J; bases not matched to a gene: 6. The DNA of the CDR3 is TGTGCCAGCAGCCGAGAGGGGGCGGACACCATATATTTT. The encoded protein is CASSREGADTIYF.

This clonotype appeared many times. This chain uses TRBV10-3 with TRBJ2-3; no firm D call. Trimming pared 3 bases from V and 3 bases from J, leaving 4 bases between. Germline assignment: CDR1 ENHRY and CDR2 SYGVKD. The CDR3 extends over 12 amino acids. This CDR3 is CAISEATDTQYF. In DNA, the CDR3 is TGTGCCATCAGTGAAGCGACAGATACGCAGTATTTT.

This clonotype was counted ten times or more. The genes are TRBV11-2 and TRBJ2-1, with D hard to call. V lost 0 bases to trimming and J lost 10 bases, with 10 bases between them. The CDR3 consists of 13 residues. Germline assignment: CDR1 SGHAT and CDR2 FQNNGV. The CDR3 reads CASSLDRSPEQFF. CDR3 nucleotides: TGTGCCAGCAGCTTAGATAGGTCGCCCGAGCAGTTCTTC.

This clonotype was detected many times. The V and J genes are TRBV3-1 and TRBJ2-7; TRBD2 agrees at 10 bases. The CDR3 loop spans 13 amino acids. The J segment lost 8 bases and the V segment lost 4 bases, leaving 5 bases of the junction unmatched. Germline V gives CDR1 LGHDT, CDR2 YNNKEL (reference sequence). The CDR3 DNA reads as TGTGCCAGCAGCCTCGGGACTAGCGAGAAGCAGTACTTC. Translating it yields CASSLGTSEKQYF.

This clonotype was seen ten or more times. This sequence joins TRBV6-5 and TRBJ2-7; D unresolved. The CDR3 is made up of 15 amino acids. Trimming left V 7 bases short and J 1 base short, with 17 bases between. In germline, CDR1 is MNHEY, CDR2 SVGAGI. CDR3 sequence: CASTSPEPDSYEQYF. As DNA, the CDR3 is TGTGCCAGCACCTCCCCCGAGCCAGATTCCTACGAGCAGTACTTC.

This clonotype was counted ten times or more. The chain recombines TRBV2 with TRBJ2-7, with D perhaps TRBD2 (6 bases). The ends were cut back, 4 bases at V and 0 bases at J, with 13 bases in the middle. Germline V gene data show CDR1 as SNHLY and CDR2 as FYNNEI. The CDR3 loop spans 15 amino acids. CDR3 loop: CASSGSLASSYEQYF. The DNA of the CDR3 is TGTGCCAGCAGTGGATCTCTAGCGAGCTCCTACGAGCAGTACTTC.

In its sample, this clonotype was seen many times. V gene TRBV25-1 combines with J gene TRBJ2-7; D gene uncertain. The CDR3 has 13 amino acids. The germline V gene encodes CDR1 MGHDK and CDR2 SYGVNS. Trimming removed 8 bases from V and 4 bases from J, with 15 bases in between. DNA of the CDR3: TGTGCCAGCCTTCGAGATGGGGAATACGAGCAGTACTTC. Its translation is CASLRDGEYEQYF.